A single sample gave rise to the 20 T cell receptor beta chains below, sequenced in a study of T cells expressing NK-cell markers. TCRdb re-called the 5' RACE reads and catalogs CDR3 proteins one per entry, DNA excluded. This sample contains over 100,000 distinct CDR3 sequences. Sequenced sample: blood T cells: a sorted CD56 or NKG2C T cell subset, CD4+ or CD8+ T cells, or bulk PBMC T cells (not recorded which). These receptor sequences come from a woman aged 18-70 years in good health.

The chain combines TRBV20-1 with TRBJ1-1; TCRdb indicates TRBD1, and absent DNA this call remains unverified. Germline CDR1 is DFQATT and CDR2 is SNEGSKA (reference sequence). This CDR3 contains 16 residues. This chain's CDR3 is CSARGGTGWVELAAFF.

The rearrangement uses TRBV12-3 or TRBV12-4 and TRBJ2-5; the TCRdb call, TRBD1, lacks DNA for checking. The CDR3 is 13 amino acids. This CDR3 is CASSFPGFPTQYF.

The V and J genes are TRBV7-2 and TRBJ1-5. Looked up from germline, CDR1 is SGHTA and CDR2 is FQGNSA. CDR3 size: 15 residues. The CDR3 reads CASSLGQGYTQPQHF.

The chain joins TRBV9 to TRBJ1-2. CDR3 length: 15 amino acids. The germline gives CDR1 SGDLS, CDR2 YYNGEE. This CDR3 reads CASSVGGALGSGYTF.

The chain has TRBV7-9 and TRBJ2-1. In germline, CDR1 is SEHNR, CDR2 FQNEAQ (reference sequence). The CDR3 is 13 residues long. The CDR3 loop is CASSLAPFGEQFF.

The rearrangement uses TRBV11-2 and TRBJ2-3; TCRdb's assignment of TRBD1 cannot be checked, as there is no DNA. The CDR3 runs 13 residues. Per the germline V gene, CDR1 is SGHAT and CDR2 is FQNNGV. The CDR3 sequence: CASSDTGMDTQYF.

The V gene is TRBV5-4, the J gene TRBJ2-2; TCRdb returns TRBD1, unconfirmable since there is no DNA. Looked up from germline, CDR1 is SGHNT and CDR2 is YYREEE (reference sequence). The CDR3 sequence is 16 residues long. The CDR3 here is CASSPSGHGNTGELFF. The full variable domain, rest sourced from reference TRBV5-4 and TRBJ2-2, is ETGVTQSPTHLIKTRGQQVTLRCSSQSGHNTVSWYQQALGQGPQFIFQYYREEENGRGNFPPRFSGLQFPNYSSELNVNALELDDSALYLCASSPSGHGNTGELFFGEGSRLTVL.

The chain recombines TRBV20-1 with TRBJ1-6; TCRdb's D call, TRBD1, is unchecked because there is no DNA. The CDR3 is made up of 14 amino acids. Germline CDR1 is DFQATT and CDR2 is SNEGSKA (reference sequence). The CDR3 loop is CSAPPGPYNSPLHF.

The rearrangement links TRBV6-2 or TRBV6-3 to TRBJ2-7; as DNA is missing, the TRBD1 call by TCRdb cannot be tested. Germline CDR1 MNHEY, CDR2 SVGEGT. CDR3 length: 17 residues. CDR3 sequence: CASSYSTYGGLSYEQYF.

This chain's CDR3 is CSARLAGSYNEQFF. The rearrangement links TRBV20-1 to TRBJ2-1; TCRdb reports TRBD2, a call that lacks DNA to check it against. This CDR3 region has 14 residues. The germline CDR1 and CDR2 sequences are DFQATT and SNEGSKA (reference sequence).

The rearrangement uses TRBV12-3 or TRBV12-4 and TRBJ2-7; TCRdb returns TRBD2, unconfirmable since there is no DNA. This CDR3 spans 14 amino acids. This chain's CDR3 is CASTLAGLTYEQYF.

This chain links TRBV6-2 or TRBV6-3 with TRBJ2-1; as DNA is missing, the TRBD2 call by TCRdb cannot be tested. This CDR3 comprises 13 residues. The germline V gene encodes CDR1 MNHEY and CDR2 SVGEGT. The CDR3 sequence: CASSYLGVGEQFF.

V and J are TRBV14 and TRBJ2-3. The length of the CDR3 is 17 residues. CDR1 is SGHDN, CDR2 FVKESK, per germline. CDR3 loop: CASSQLQTATRPDTQYF.

The rearrangement links TRBV10-2 to TRBJ1-1. CDR1 is WSHSY and CDR2 is SAAADI in the germline V gene. The CDR3 contains 12 residues. The CDR3 region is CASSEGIDPAFF.

In terms of frequency, this clonotype is medium-sized (0.01 to 0.1%). The CDR3 is CASSRTSGVGDTQYF. The chain employs TRBV7-6 and TRBJ2-3; the TCRdb D gene call, TRBD2, has no DNA to confirm it. The germline CDR1 and CDR2 sequences are SGHVS and FNYEAQ. The CDR3 spans 15 residues.

The rearrangement uses TRBV10-3 and TRBJ2-1; absent DNA, TCRdb's TRBD2 call cannot be checked. CDR3 length: 16 amino acids. Germline lookup yields CDR1 ENHRY and CDR2 SYGVKD. The CDR3: CAISEPLASAYNEQFF.

The chain joins TRBV4-3 to TRBJ2-1; the D call from TCRdb, TRBD1, cannot be confirmed without DNA. The CDR3 sequence is 15 residues long. The germline CDR1 and CDR2 sequences are LGHNA and YSLEER. The CDR3 loop reads CASSHRVSAVNEQFF.

The chain joins TRBV15 to TRBJ2-7; TCRdb calls TRBD2, which cannot be checked without DNA. This CDR3 comprises 17 residues. Per germline, CDR1 LNHNV and CDR2 YYDKDF (reference sequence). The CDR3 protein is CATSRDLLAGTSYEQYF.

The rearrangement joins TRBV19 to TRBJ2-1; lacking DNA, the TRBD2 call made by TCRdb goes unchecked. Germline-derived CDR1 and CDR2 are LNHDA and SQIVND (reference sequence). The CDR3 has 16 amino acids. The CDR3 sequence is CASRGIAGGIYNEQFF.

The chain recombines TRBV10-3 with TRBJ2-3. Germline CDR1 ENHRY, CDR2 SYGVKD. This CDR3 region has 15 residues. CDR3 region: CAISFSNSSTDTQYF.